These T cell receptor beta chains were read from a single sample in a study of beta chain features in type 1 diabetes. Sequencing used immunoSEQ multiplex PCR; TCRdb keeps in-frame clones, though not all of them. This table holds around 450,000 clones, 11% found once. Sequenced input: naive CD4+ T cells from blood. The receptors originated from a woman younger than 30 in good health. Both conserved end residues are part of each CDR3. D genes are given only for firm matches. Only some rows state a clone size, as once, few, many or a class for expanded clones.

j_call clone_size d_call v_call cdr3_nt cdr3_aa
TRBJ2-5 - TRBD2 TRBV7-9 TGTGCCAGCAGCCCCGGGGGGGACCAAGAGACCCAGTACTTC CASSPGGDQETQYF
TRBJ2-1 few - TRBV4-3 TGCGCCAGCAGCCAAGACCGGGAGAATGAGCAGTTCTTC CASSQDRENEQFF
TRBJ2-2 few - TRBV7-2 TGTGCCAGCAGCTTAGAGTCTAGAGGTCACACCGGGGAGCTGTTTTTT CASSLESRGHTGELFF
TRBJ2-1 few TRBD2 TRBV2 TGTGCCAGCACCGTGATAGCGGGGGGGATATACAATGAGCAGTTCTTC CASTVIAGGIYNEQFF
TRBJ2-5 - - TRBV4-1 TGCGCCAGCAGCCAAGTGGTCAAGTGGGAGACCCAGTACTTC CASSQVVKWETQYF
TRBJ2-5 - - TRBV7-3 TGTGCCAGCAGCTTAACGCAGGCTAGAGGAGAGACCCAGTACTTC CASSLTQARGETQYF
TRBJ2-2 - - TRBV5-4 TGTGCCAGCAGCCTTGGTGGGTACGCGAACACCGGGGAGCTGTTTTTT CASSLGGYANTGELFF
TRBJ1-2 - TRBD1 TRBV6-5 TGTGCCAGCGGGGGACAGCTCTATGGCTACACCTTC CASGGQLYGYTF
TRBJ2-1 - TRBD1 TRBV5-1 TGCGCCAGCAGATCCGGGACAGGGAGCAATGAGCAGTTCTTC CASRSGTGSNEQFF
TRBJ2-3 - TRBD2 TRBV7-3 TGTGCCAGCAGCCGGCTAGCGGGGCGCACAGATACGCAGTATTTT CASSRLAGRTDTQYF
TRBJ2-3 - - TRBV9 TGTGCCAGCAGCGTAGCTACCGGATTGGGGGCTAGAAGCACAGATACGCAGTATTTT CASSVATGLGARSTDTQYF
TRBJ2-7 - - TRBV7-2 TGTGCCAGCAGCCCGCGGGACAGAGTCCACGAGCAGTACTTC CASSPRDRVHEQYF
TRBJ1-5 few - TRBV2 TGTGCCAGCAGCAGCAGGGGAGGTAGCAATCAGCCCCAGCATTTT CASSSRGGSNQPQHF
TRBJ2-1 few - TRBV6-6 TGTGCCAGCAGTCCCTCGGGGGTGCAGTTCTTC CASSPSGVQFF